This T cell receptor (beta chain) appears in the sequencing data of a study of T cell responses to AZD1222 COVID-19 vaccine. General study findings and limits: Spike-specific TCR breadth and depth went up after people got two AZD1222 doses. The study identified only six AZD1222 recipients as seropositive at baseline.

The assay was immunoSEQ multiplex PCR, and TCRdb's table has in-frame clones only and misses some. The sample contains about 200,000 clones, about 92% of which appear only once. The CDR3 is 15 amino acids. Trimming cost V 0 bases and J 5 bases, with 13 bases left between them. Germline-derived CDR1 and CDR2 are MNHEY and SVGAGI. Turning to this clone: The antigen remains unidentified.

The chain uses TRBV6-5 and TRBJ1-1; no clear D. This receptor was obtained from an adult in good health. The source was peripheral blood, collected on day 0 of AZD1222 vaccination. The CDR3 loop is CASSYSISRKTEAFF. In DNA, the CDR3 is TGTGCCAGCAGTTACTCGATCAGCAGGAAGACTGAAGCTTTCTTT.